The table lists the clone carrying this T cell receptor delta chain with many counts. Its antigen is as yet unknown. The protein held in TCRdb is that of a much larger clone and does not match this DNA's translation at residue 7, likely because of a read error; the protein shown is translated from the DNA. Gammadelta T cells were flow-sorted from PBMC into Vgamma9/Vdelta2+ and Vdelta2-negative populations for bulk analysis. TCRdb fed the multiplex PCR reads to CATT. The sample has approximately 50,000 delta-chain clones, 1.9% seen once. These data are taken from a study of γδ T cells in repeated Plasmodium falciparum infection. The wider study: Each infection was followed by sampling at 21 days, plus baseline and some pre-infection draws. Study conclusions and caveats: Vgamma9/Vdelta2+ T cells showed a stable polyclonal repertoire with shared TCRgamma sequences.

After removal of 4 bases from V and 0 bases from J, the junction contained 22 bases not matched to a gene. Germline V lookup: CDR1 TVYSNPD, CDR2 GDNSRS (reference sequence). The CDR3 has 19 amino acids. Source material: gamma-delta T cells from blood. The chain recombines TRDV3 with TRDJ1; TRDD3 matches at 8 bases. Assignment of the J gene here rests on matching the DNA to germline, because TCRdb gives none. The TCR sequence derives from a pool of human donors (malaria-infected and uninfected, not separated). CDR3 in DNA: TGTGCCTCCTTTCTTCCTCTACACGGGGATACTGGGTACACCGATAAACTCATCTTT. Translating gives CASFLPLHGDTGYTDKLIF.